Listed here are 26 T cell receptor beta chains from one sample, sequenced in a study of cytomegalovirus exposure and HLA in healthy donors. A multiplex PCR was run with 60 Vbeta primers and 13 Jbeta primers. Generated by immunoSEQ multiplex PCR, the TCRdb table keeps only in-frame clones and is missing some. The table includes about 180,000 clones, around 80% detected once. The sequenced sample consisted of PBMCs. Receptor source: a man aged 18 to 30 in good health and CMV-seronegative.

The rearrangement uses TRBV19 and TRBJ2-3, with TRBD2 identical over 14 bases. Trimming at V came to 4 bases and at J to 6 bases, leaving 12 bases not matched to a gene. Germline-derived CDR1 and CDR2 are LNHDA and SQIVND (reference sequence). This CDR3 is built from 18 residues. The CDR3 loop reads CASSKRLAGGASADTQYF. The CDR3, as DNA: TGTGCCAGTAGTAAGAGACTAGCGGGAGGGGCATCGGCGGATACGCAGTATTTT.

The chain links TRBV27 to TRBJ1-6; TRBD1 agrees at 7 bases. The CDR3 is 13 amino acids. The germline CDR1 and CDR2 sequences are MNHEY and SMNVEV (reference sequence). V trimming: 3 bases; J trimming: 9 bases; junction bases outside the gene matches: 2. CDR3 sequence (DNA): TGTGCCAGCAGTTTTCCAGGGGGTTCACCCCTCCACTTT. Translation: CASSFPGGSPLHF.

This chain uses TRBV15 with TRBJ2-7; 9 bases agree with TRBD1. CDR1 is LNHNV and CDR2 is YYDKDF in the germline V gene (reference sequence). This CDR3 spans 15 amino acids. V lost 0 bases to trimming and J lost 6 bases; unmatched junction nucleotides: 6. CDR3 sequence (DNA): TGTGCCACCAGCAGAGAAACCGGGACAGGGACCGAGCAGTACTTC. This translates into CATSRETGTGTEQYF. The full variable domain, completed using reference TRBV15 and TRBJ2-7, is DAMVIQNPRYQVTQFGKPVTLSCSQTLNHNVMYWYQQKSSQAPKLLFHYYDKDFNNEADTPDNFQSRRPNTSFCFLDIRSPGLGDTAMYLCATSRETGTGTEQYFGPGTRLTVT.

J is TRBJ2-1 and V is TRBV5-8, with 7 bases fitting TRBD2. Trimming cost V 2 bases and J 4 bases; bases outside gene matches: 3. Germline lookup yields CDR1 SGHTS and CDR2 YDEGEE. This CDR3 has 14 amino acids. The CDR3 loop is CASSLLGLYNEQFF. The CDR3 nucleotides read TGTGCCAGCAGCTTACTGGGACTATACAATGAGCAGTTCTTC.

The chain joins TRBV27 to TRBJ2-7; 9 bases match TRBD1. After removal of 6 bases from V and 2 bases from J, the junction contained 8 bases not matched to a gene. Germline V CDR1 and CDR2: MNHEY, SMNVEV (reference sequence). The CDR3 spans 15 residues. CDR3 sequence (DNA): TGTGCCAGCAGCTACCTGGGGGACAGGGCCTACGAGCAGTACTTC. As protein: CASSYLGDRAYEQYF.

The rearrangement uses TRBV6-1 and TRBJ2-7; 12 positions match TRBD2. The CDR3 is 14 residues long. Germline loops: CDR1 MNHNS, CDR2 SASEGT. After removal of 6 bases from V and 4 bases from J, the junction contained 4 bases not matched to a gene. Here the CDR3 DNA reads TGTGCCAGCAGCCAGGGACTAGCGGGTTACGAGCAGTACTTC. Translated: CASSQGLAGYEQYF.

The chain uses TRBV9 and TRBJ1-5, with D tentatively TRBD1 (5 bases). Trimming pared 0 bases from V and 5 bases from J, leaving 12 bases between. The CDR3 sequence is 15 residues long. Per germline, CDR1 SGDLS and CDR2 YYNGEE. The DNA for the CDR3 is TGTGCCAGCAGCGTAGGGGGAGGGGACCATCAGCCCCAGCATTTT. Translation gives CASSVGGGDHQPQHF.

This sequence joins TRBV4-2 and TRBJ2-3; 8 bases map to TRBD2. Germline CDR1 and CDR2: LGHNA and YNFKEQ. The CDR3 has 18 residues. V shed 1 base, J shed 0 bases, and the junction held 9 bases outside the gene matches. CDR3 protein: CASSQAQAAGASTDTQYF. The CDR3 region has the DNA TGTGCCAGCAGCCAAGCACAAGCAGCGGGGGCTAGCACAGATACGCAGTATTTT.

The chain has TRBV4-2 and TRBJ2-7; D ambiguous. This CDR3 is 14 amino acids long. Germline V gene data show CDR1 as LGHNA and CDR2 as YNFKEQ. Trimming pared 1 base from V and 5 bases from J, leaving 12 bases between. CDR3 loop: CASSQGVGINEQYF. The CDR3 DNA reads as TGTGCCAGCAGCCAAGGTGTTGGCATAAACGAGCAGTACTTC.

Only one count was recorded for this clone. The gene calls are TRBV2 and TRBJ2-3, with 10 bases fitting TRBD1. The CDR3 loop spans 16 amino acids. Germline V gene lookup returns CDR1 SNHLY and CDR2 FYNNEI. Germline trimming cut 6 bases from V and 4 bases from J; bases unmatched to any gene: 10. CDR3 region: CASSDPGQGFADTQYF. CDR3 nucleotides: TGTGCCAGCAGCGATCCGGGACAGGGGTTTGCAGATACGCAGTATTTT.

V usage is TRBV9 and J usage is TRBJ1-2; TRBD1 matches 10 bases. Germline V gene lookup returns CDR1 SGDLS and CDR2 YYNGEE. The CDR3 is 15 amino acids. V dropped 4 bases and J dropped 7; count of bases not matched to a gene: 10. Here the CDR3 reads CASSPGGTGAGGYTF. The CDR3 nucleotides read TGTGCCAGCAGCCCCGGGGGGACAGGGGCAGGTGGCTACACCTTC.

The CDR3 coding sequence is TGTGCCAGCAGCCAAGAGGCGGTTCGAGAAAAACTGTTTTTT. Protein product: CASSQEAVREKLFF. The chain is built from TRBV4-2 and TRBJ1-4; D gene uncertain. The germline V gene has CDR1 LGHNA and CDR2 YNFKEQ. The CDR3 covers 14 residues. The ends were cut back, 0 bases at V and 8 bases at J, with 10 bases in the middle.

This clone has just one count. V is TRBV7-9 and J is TRBJ2-1; TRBD2 is a possible D gene (5 bases). Germline V gene sequence: CDR1 SEHNR, CDR2 FQNEAQ (reference sequence). Deletions cut 5 bases from V and 1 base from J, with 21 bases between. This CDR3 has 18 residues. The CDR3 nucleotides are TGTGCCAGCAGCCCGTACTCGGACTCTCCACGGTCCTACAATGAGCAGTTCTTC. Translated: CASSPYSDSPRSYNEQFF. The entire variable domain, with the rest obtained from reference TRBV7-9 and TRBJ2-1, is as follows: DTGVSQNPRHKITKRGQNVTFRCDPISEHNRLYWYRQTLGQGPEFLTYFQNEAQLEKSRLLSDRFSAERPKGSFSTLEIQRTEQGDSAMYLCASSPYSDSPRSYNEQFFGPGTRLTVL.

The chain carries TRBV18 and TRBJ1-2, with a possible D match to TRBD1 (5 bases). CDR1 is KGHSH, CDR2 LQKENI, per germline. V was shortened by 6 bases and J by 2 bases, with 13 bases between the two germline ends. The CDR3 is 14 amino acids. This CDR3 reads CASSREQANYGYTF. The CDR3 bases are TGTGCCAGCTCCCGTGAACAGGCAAACTATGGCTACACCTTC.

The chain recombines TRBV29-1 with TRBJ2-6; TRBD2 might be the D (5 bases). CDR1 and CDR2 from the germline V gene are SQVTM and ANQGSEA. The CDR3 length is 14 residues. Deletions cut 5 bases from V and 0 bases from J, with 8 bases between. The CDR3 region is CSVRGLSGANVLTF. In DNA form, the CDR3 reads TGCAGCGTTCGAGGACTCTCTGGGGCCAACGTCCTGACTTTC. The full variable domain, completed using reference TRBV29-1 and TRBJ2-6, is SAVISQKPSRDICQRGTSLTIQCQVDSQVTMMFWYRQQPGQSLTLIATANQGSEATYESGFVIDKFPISRPNLTFSTLTVSNMSPEDSSIYLCSVRGLSGANVLTFGAGSRLTVL.

This chain uses TRBV7-2 with TRBJ2-1; 10 bases map to TRBD1. Germline lookup yields CDR1 SGHTA and CDR2 FQGNSA. Germline trimming cut 5 bases from V and 9 bases from J; bases unmatched to any gene: 10. The CDR3 has 15 amino acids. This chain's CDR3 is CASSRAGTGEGEQFF. The CDR3 DNA follows: TGTGCCAGCAGCCGTGCCGGGACAGGGGAAGGTGAGCAGTTCTTC.

V usage is TRBV7-2 and J usage is TRBJ2-3; 10 nucleotides match TRBD2. V dropped 5 bases and J dropped 1; count of bases not matched to a gene: 6. Germline V gene data show CDR1 as SGHTA and CDR2 as FQGNSA. The length of the CDR3 is 16 residues. In DNA, the CDR3 is TGTGCCAGCAGCCTGGGGCTAGCGGGGGGCACAGATACGCAGTATTTT. Translating it yields CASSLGLAGGTDTQYF. The full variable domain, in which reference TRBV7-2 and TRBJ2-3 provide the parts outside the CDR3, is GAGVSQSPSNKVTEKGKDVELRCDPISGHTALYWYRQSLGQGLEFLIYFQGNSAPDKSGLPSDRFSAERTGGSVSTLTIQRTQQEDSAVYLCASSLGLAGGTDTQYFGPGTRLTVL.

The chain joins TRBV6-1 to TRBJ2-7; 7 bases match TRBD1. This CDR3 has 16 amino acids. The J segment lost 1 base and the V segment lost 1 base, leaving 7 bases of the junction unmatched. The germline CDR1 and CDR2 sequences are MNHNS and SASEGT. Here the CDR3 DNA reads TGTGCCAGCAGTGAAGGGGGACAGCCGTTGTCCTACGAGCAGTACTTC. This gives the protein CASSEGGQPLSYEQYF.

This clone showed up just a few times. CDR3 amino acids: CASSIGGGRAFF. CDR3 coding DNA: TGTGCCAGTAGTATAGGAGGTGGAAGAGCTTTCTTT. This sequence joins TRBV19 and TRBJ1-1; D is unclear. Between the trimmed V and J ends, which lost 1 base and 10 bases, there was a span of 10 bases. The CDR3 consists of 12 residues. From germline, CDR1 is LNHDA and CDR2 SQIVND (reference sequence).

The chain carries TRBV5-6 and TRBJ1-2; D is unclear. Germline V gene lookup returns CDR1 SGHDT and CDR2 YYEEEE. The CDR3 has 15 amino acids. V was shortened by 5 bases and J by 2 bases, with 16 bases between the two germline ends. CDR3 nucleotide sequence: TGTGCCAGCAGTCCTGGTCCCACTGCAAACTATGGCTACACCTTC. Translating it yields CASSPGPTANYGYTF.

The V gene is TRBV2, the J gene TRBJ1-3; 7 bases line up with TRBD1. Germline values: CDR1 SNHLY, CDR2 FYNNEI. The CDR3 consists of 14 residues. Trimming removed 4 bases from V and 4 bases from J; junction bases left unmatched: 4. CDR3 region: CASSVDRAGNTIYF. CDR3 sequence (DNA): TGTGCCAGCAGTGTTGACAGGGCCGGAAACACCATATATTTT.

There are a few counts of this clone. The V and J genes are TRBV5-1 and TRBJ1-6, with D possibly being TRBD1 (6 bases). The CDR3 has 13 residues. V lost 3 bases, J lost 9 bases, and 10 bases lay in between. CDR1 and CDR2 (germline): SGHRS, YFSETQ. CDR3 region: CASSYNRVSPLHF. The CDR3 DNA is TGCGCCAGCAGCTATAACAGGGTTTCACCCCTCCACTTT.

The genes are TRBV27 and TRBJ1-5; 7 nucleotides match TRBD1. The CDR3 length is 16 residues. Looked up from germline, CDR1 is MNHEY and CDR2 is SMNVEV (reference sequence). The ends lost 10 bases at V and 0 bases at J; junction bases unmatched: 12. The CDR3 sequence: CANGARDRDSNQPQHF. CDR3 coding DNA: TGTGCCAACGGCGCCCGGGACAGAGATAGCAATCAGCCCCAGCATTTT.

The chain recombines TRBV7-9 with TRBJ2-7; 7 positions match TRBD1. The CDR3 contains 16 residues. Trimming took 1 base from V and 2 from J; bases not matched to a gene: 8. CDR1 is SEHNR and CDR2 is FQNEAQ in the germline V gene (reference sequence). CDR3 region: CASSLGDRASAYEQYF. The CDR3 nucleotides are TGTGCCAGCAGCTTAGGAGACAGGGCTTCCGCCTACGAGCAGTACTTC.

The genes are TRBV29-1 and TRBJ1-1; D possibly corresponds to TRBD1 (5 bases). The CDR3 is made up of 12 amino acids. V was pared by 4 bases and J by 1 base, with 7 bases between. From germline, CDR1 is SQVTM and CDR2 ANQGSEA. The CDR3 reads CSVGQGNTEAFF. The CDR3, as DNA: TGCAGCGTTGGTCAGGGGAACACTGAAGCTTTCTTT.

The chain employs TRBV4-2 and TRBJ2-7, with 9 bases that match TRBD2. J lost 5 bases, V lost 0 bases, and 8 bases had no gene match. Germline values: CDR1 LGHNA, CDR2 YNFKEQ. CDR3 size: 16 residues. CDR3 loop: CASSQDQWLAGNEQYF. DNA for the CDR3: TGTGCCAGCAGCCAAGATCAGTGGCTAGCGGGAAACGAGCAGTACTTC.